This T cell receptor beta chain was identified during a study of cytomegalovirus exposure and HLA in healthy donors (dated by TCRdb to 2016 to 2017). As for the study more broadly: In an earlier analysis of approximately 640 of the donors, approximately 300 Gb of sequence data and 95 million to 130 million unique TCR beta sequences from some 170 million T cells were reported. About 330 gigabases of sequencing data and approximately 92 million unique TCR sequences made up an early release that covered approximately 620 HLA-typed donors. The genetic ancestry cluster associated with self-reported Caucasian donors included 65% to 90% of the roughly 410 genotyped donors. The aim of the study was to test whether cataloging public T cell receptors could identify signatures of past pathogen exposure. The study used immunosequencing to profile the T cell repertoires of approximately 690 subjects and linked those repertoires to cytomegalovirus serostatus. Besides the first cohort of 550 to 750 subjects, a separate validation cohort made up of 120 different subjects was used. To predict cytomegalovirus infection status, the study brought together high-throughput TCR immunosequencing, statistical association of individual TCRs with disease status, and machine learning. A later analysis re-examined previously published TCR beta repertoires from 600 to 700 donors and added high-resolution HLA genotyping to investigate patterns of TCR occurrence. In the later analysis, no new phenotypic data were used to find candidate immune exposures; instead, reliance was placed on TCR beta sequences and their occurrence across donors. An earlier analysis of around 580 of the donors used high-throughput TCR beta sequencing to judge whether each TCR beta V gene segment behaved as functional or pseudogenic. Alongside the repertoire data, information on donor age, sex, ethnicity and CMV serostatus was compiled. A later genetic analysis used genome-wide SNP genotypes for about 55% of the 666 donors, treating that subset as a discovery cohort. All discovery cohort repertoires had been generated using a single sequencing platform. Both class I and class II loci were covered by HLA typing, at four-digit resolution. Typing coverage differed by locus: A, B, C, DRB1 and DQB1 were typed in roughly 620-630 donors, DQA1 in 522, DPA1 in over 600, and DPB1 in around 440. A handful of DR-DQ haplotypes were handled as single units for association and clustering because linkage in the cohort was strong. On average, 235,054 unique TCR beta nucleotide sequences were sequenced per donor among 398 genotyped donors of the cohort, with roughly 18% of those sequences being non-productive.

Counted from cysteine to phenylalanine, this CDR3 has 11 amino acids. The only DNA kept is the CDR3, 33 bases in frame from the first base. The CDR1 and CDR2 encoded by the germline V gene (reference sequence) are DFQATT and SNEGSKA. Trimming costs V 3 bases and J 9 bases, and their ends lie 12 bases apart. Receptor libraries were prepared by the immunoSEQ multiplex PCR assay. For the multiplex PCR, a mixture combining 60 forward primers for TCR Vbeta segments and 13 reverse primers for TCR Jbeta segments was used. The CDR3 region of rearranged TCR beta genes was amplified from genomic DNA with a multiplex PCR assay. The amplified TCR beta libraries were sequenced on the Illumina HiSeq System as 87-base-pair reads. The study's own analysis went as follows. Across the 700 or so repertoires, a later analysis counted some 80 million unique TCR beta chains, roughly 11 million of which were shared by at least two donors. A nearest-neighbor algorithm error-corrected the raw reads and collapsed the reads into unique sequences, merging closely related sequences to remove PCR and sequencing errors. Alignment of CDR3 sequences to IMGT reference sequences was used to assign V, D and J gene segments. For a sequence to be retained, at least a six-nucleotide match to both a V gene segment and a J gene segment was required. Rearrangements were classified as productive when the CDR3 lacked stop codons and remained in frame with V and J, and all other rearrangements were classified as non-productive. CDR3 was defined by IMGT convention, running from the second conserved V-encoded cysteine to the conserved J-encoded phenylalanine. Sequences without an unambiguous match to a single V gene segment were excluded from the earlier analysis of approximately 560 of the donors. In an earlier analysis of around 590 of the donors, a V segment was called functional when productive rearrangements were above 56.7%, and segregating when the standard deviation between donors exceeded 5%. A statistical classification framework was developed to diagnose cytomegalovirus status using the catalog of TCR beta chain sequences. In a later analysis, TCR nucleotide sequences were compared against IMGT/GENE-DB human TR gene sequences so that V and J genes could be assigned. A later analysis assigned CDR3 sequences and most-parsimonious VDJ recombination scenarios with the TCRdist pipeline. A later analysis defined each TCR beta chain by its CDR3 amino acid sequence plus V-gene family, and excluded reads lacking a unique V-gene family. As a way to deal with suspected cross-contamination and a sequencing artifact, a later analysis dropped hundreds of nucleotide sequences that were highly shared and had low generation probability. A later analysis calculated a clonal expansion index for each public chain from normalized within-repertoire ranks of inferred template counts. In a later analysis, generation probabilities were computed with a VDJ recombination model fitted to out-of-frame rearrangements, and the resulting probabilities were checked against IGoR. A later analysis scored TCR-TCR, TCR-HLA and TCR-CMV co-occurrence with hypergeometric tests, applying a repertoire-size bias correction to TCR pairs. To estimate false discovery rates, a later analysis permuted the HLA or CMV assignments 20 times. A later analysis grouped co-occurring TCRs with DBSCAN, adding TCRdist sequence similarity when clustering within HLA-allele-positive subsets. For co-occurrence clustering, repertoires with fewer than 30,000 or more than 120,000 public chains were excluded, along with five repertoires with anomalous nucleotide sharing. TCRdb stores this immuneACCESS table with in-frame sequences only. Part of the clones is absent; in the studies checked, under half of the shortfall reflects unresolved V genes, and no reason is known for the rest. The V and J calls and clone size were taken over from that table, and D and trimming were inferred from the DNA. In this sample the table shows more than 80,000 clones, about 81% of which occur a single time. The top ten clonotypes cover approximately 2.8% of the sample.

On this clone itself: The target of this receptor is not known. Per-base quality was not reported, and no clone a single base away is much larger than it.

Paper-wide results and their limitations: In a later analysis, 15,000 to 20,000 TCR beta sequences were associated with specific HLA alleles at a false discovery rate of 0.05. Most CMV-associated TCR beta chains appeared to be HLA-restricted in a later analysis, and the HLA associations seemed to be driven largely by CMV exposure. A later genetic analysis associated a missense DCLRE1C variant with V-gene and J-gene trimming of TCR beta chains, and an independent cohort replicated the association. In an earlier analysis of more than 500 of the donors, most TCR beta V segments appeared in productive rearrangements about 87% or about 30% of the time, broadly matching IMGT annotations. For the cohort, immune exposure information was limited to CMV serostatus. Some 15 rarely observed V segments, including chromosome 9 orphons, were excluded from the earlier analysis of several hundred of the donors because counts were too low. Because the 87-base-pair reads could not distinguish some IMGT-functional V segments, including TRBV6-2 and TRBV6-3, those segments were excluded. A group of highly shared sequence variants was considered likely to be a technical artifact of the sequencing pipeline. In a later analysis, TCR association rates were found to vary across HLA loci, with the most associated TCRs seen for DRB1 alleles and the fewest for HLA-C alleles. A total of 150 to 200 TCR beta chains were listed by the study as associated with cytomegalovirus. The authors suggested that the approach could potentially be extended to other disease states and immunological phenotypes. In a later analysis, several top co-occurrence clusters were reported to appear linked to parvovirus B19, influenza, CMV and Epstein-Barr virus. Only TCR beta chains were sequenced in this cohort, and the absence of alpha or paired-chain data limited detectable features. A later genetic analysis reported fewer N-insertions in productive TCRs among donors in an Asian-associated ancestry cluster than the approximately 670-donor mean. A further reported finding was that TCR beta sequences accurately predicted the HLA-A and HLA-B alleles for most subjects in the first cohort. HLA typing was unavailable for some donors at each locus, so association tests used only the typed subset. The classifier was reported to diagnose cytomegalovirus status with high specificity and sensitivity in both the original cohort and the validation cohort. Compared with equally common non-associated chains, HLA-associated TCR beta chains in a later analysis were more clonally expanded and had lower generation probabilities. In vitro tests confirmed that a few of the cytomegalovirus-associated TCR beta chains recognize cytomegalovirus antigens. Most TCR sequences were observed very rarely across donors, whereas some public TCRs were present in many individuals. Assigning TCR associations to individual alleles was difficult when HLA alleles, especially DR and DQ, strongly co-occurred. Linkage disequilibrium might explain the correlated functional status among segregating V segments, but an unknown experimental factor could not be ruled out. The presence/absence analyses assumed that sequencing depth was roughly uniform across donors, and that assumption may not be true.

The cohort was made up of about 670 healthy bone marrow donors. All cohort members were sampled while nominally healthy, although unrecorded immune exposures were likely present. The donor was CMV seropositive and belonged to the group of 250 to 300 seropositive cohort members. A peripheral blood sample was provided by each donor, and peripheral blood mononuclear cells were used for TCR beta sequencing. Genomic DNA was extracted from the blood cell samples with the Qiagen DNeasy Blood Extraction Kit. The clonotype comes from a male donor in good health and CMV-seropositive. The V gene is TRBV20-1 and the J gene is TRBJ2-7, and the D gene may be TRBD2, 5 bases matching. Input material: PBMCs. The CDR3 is CSARNEGPQYF. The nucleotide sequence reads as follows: TGCAGTGCTAGGAATGAGGGTCCGCAGTACTTC.